This T cell receptor (beta chain) was captured by sequencing in a study of vaccination effects on CD4 cells after COVID-19. Remarks on this clone: No antigen is known for it.

Following culture for 9 to 11 days, CD4+ T cells were isolated. The protocol was immunoSEQ multiplex PCR, while the TCRdb copy is restricted to in-frame clones and leaves out a portion. The top ten hold roughly 5.5% of the sample, which has about 48,000 clones, 50% to 70% seen once. Germline loops: CDR1 SGHTA, CDR2 FQGNSA. This CDR3 is 14 amino acids long. V was pared by 0 bases and J by 3 bases, with 9 bases between. This rearrangement joins TRBV7-2 to TRBJ2-7; D could derive from TRBD1 or TRBD2 (5 bases each). The sequence was obtained from a human donor who received a COVID-19 vaccine. The material was CD4+ T cells from PBMCs cultured without peptide, obtained before COVID-19 vaccination. In nucleotides, the CDR3 is TGTGCCAGCAGCTTAGCCGGGACCTACTACGAGCAGTACTTC. Amino acids: CASSLAGTYYEQYF.